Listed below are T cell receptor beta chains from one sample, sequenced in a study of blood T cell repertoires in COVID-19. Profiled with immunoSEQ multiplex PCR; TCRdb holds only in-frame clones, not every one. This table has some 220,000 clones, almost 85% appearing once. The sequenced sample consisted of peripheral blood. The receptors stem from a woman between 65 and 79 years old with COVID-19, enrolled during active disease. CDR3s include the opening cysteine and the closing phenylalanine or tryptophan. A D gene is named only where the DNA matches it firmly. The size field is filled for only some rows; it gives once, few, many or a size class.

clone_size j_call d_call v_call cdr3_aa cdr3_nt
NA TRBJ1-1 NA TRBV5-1 CASSQQGDTEAFF TGCGCCAGTTCCCAACAGGGAGACACTGAAGCTTTCTTT
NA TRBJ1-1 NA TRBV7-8 CASSLAYRRSRWTEAFF TGTGCCAGCAGCTTAGCATACCGGCGTAGCCGGTGGACTGAAGCTTTCTTT
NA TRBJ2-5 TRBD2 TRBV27 CASSFEGGPWETQYF TGTGCCAGCAGTTTCGAGGGAGGGCCATGGGAGACCCAGTACTTC
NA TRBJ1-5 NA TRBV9 CASSAATRQPQHF TGTGCCAGCAGCGCCGCCACCCGGCAGCCCCAGCATTTT
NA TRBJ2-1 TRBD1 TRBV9 CASSAGGPASDEQFF TGTGCCAGCAGCGCAGGGGGACCCGCTTCGGATGAGCAGTTCTTC
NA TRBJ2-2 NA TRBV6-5 CASRTTFAGELFF TGTGCCAGCAGGACTACCTTCGCCGGGGAGCTGTTTTTT
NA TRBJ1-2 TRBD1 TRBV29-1 CSALLMTGDYGYTF TGCAGCGCCCTCTTAATGACAGGGGACTATGGCTACACCTTC
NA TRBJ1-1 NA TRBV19 CASSPEILSTEAFF TGTGCCAGTTCACCCGAAATCCTGAGCACTGAAGCTTTCTTT
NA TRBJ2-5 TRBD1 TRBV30 CAWGQGQETQYF TGTGCCTGGGGACAGGGCCAAGAGACCCAGTACTTC
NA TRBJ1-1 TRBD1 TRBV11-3 CASSRTGRNTEAFF TGTGCCAGCAGTCGGACAGGCAGGAACACTGAAGCTTTCTTT
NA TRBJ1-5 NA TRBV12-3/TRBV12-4 CASRDEGSPQHF TGTGCCAGCAGGGATGAGGGTTCGCCCCAGCATTTT
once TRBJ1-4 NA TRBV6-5 CASSYQTGTNEKLFF TGTGCCAGCAGTTACCAAACGGGAACTAATGAAAAACTGTTTTTT
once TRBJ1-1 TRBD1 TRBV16 CASSTKRTGNTEAFF TGTGCCAGCAGTACGAAAAGGACAGGGAACACTGAAGCTTTCTTT
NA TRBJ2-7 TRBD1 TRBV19 CASSFRDRVNEQYF TGTGCCAGTAGTTTCCGGGACAGGGTGAACGAGCAGTACTTC
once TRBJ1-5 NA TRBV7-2 CASSFTGSDQPQHF TGTGCCAGCAGCTTCACAGGGTCCGATCAGCCCCAGCATTTT
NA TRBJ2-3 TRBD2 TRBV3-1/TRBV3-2 CASSPSSGSPFGTDTQYF TGTGCCAGCAGCCCCTCTAGCGGGAGCCCCTTTGGCACAGATACGCAGTATTTT
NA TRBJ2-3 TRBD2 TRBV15 CATSRDRGGGATDTQYF TGTGCCACCAGCAGAGATCGTGGCGGGGGAGCAACAGATACGCAGTATTTT
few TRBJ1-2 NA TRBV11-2 CASSWGGDGYTF TGTGCCAGCAGCTGGGGGGGCGATGGCTACACCTTC
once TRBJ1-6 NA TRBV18 CASSPVAGVSPLHF TGTGCCAGCTCACCGGTTGCAGGGGTATCACCCCTCCACTTT
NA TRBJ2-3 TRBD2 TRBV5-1 CASSLVRAGLGTDTQYF TGCGCCAGCAGCTTGGTTCGAGCGGGGCTTGGCACAGATACGCAGTATTTT
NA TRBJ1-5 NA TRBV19 CASSIGGGQPQHF TGTGCCAGTAGTATCGGGGGGGGACAGCCCCAGCATTTT
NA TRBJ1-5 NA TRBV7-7 CASSLFDGGRGPYLDSNQPQHF TGTGCTAGCAGCTTATTCGATGGGGGCAGGGGACCCTACCTCGATAGCAATCAGCCCCAGCATTTT
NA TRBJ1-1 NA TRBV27 CASSLKGAPRGTEAFF TGTGCCAGCAGCTTGAAAGGGGCCCCTCGAGGCACTGAAGCTTTCTTT
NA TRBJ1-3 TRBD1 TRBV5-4 CASGQGATGNTIYF TGTGCCAGCGGACAGGGGGCGACTGGAAACACCATATATTTT
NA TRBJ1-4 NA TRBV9 CASSPERVGSSSNEKLFF TGTGCCAGCAGCCCTGAACGTGTGGGCAGTTCGTCTAATGAAAAACTGTTTTTT
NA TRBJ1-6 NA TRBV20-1 CSASQGLVNNSPLHF TGCAGTGCTAGTCAGGGGCTGGTAAATAATTCACCCCTCCACTTT
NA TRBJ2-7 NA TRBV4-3 CASSQVAQSSYEQYF TGCGCCAGCAGCCAAGTAGCTCAGAGCTCCTACGAGCAGTACTTC
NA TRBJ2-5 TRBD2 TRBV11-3 CASSLGLAGAQETQYF TGTGCCAGCAGCCTCGGACTAGCGGGTGCACAAGAGACCCAGTACTTC
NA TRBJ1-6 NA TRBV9 CASSVDGFGSPLHF TGTGCCAGCAGCGTAGACGGGTTCGGTTCACCCCTCCACTTT
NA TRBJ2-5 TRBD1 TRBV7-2 CASSFFGTGQETQYF TGTGCCAGCAGTTTCTTCGGGACAGGCCAAGAGACCCAGTACTTC